The next 30 T cell receptor beta chains were all read from a single sample in a study of blood T cell repertoires in COVID-19. Profiling relied on immunoSEQ multiplex PCR, and the TCRdb table lists in-frame clones only, not all of them. This table has about 59,000 clones, around 82% appearing once. Sample: peripheral blood. The receptors were sampled from a man between 60 and 75 years old with acute or convalescent COVID-19.

This rearrangement joins TRBV3-1 (or the pseudogene TRBV3-2) to TRBJ2-7; TRBD1 is a possible D gene (7 bases). Trimming shortened V by 2 bases and J by 2 bases, and 13 bases separated the two germline ends. CDR1 is LGHDT, CDR2 YNNKEL, per germline (reference sequence). This CDR3 region has 15 residues. Here the CDR3 DNA reads TGTGCCAGCAGCCAATTCGCAGGGGGGCCCTACGAGCAGTACTTC. Translation: CASSQFAGGPYEQYF.

The chain carries TRBV7-3 and TRBJ2-3, with TRBD2 matching over 11 bases. J was trimmed by 2 bases and V by 0 bases; bases with no gene match: 1. CDR3 length: 16 amino acids. Looked up from germline, CDR1 is SGHTA and CDR2 is FQGTGA. The CDR3 is CASSLTSGGATDTQYF. The CDR3, as DNA: TGTGCCAGCAGCTTAACTAGCGGGGGGGCCACAGATACGCAGTATTTT.

The chain is built from TRBV30 and TRBJ1-2; TRBD1 matches at 8 bases. CDR3 length equals 14 residues. With V trimmed by 5 bases and J by 6 bases, 11 bases remained unmatched. Germline lookup yields CDR1 GTSNPN and CDR2 SVGIG (reference sequence). CDR3 bases: TGTGCCTGGGCTAACAGGGGGATCTCGGATGGCTACACCTTC. Residues: CAWANRGISDGYTF.

J is TRBJ2-7 and V is TRBV7-3; weak D call: TRBD2 (6 bases). CDR1 SGHTA and CDR2 FQGTGA come from the germline V gene. With 2 bases removed from V and 6 bases from J, the gap between germline ends came to 14 bases. The CDR3 runs to 14 residues. This CDR3 is CASSLRRVSGEQYF. The CDR3 DNA is TGTGCCAGCAGCTTACGGAGGGTTTCGGGCGAGCAGTACTTC.

The rearrangement joins TRBV7-3 to TRBJ1-6; TRBD1 matches 9 bases. Germline CDR1 and CDR2: SGHTA and FQGTGA. The CDR3 runs to 15 residues. V shed 5 bases and J 6 bases; nucleotides not matched to a gene: 5. CDR3 protein: CASSPQGAFNSPLHF. CDR3 nucleotide sequence: TGTGCCAGCAGCCCACAGGGGGCTTTTAATTCACCCCTCCACTTT.

The chain joins TRBV3-1 (or the pseudogene TRBV3-2) to TRBJ1-3; a possible D gene is TRBD1 (5 bases). Trimming stripped 4 bases from V and 7 bases from J, with 20 bases between. The CDR3 length is 16 residues. CDR1 is LGHDT and CDR2 is YNNKEL in the germline V gene (reference sequence). The CDR3 loop is CASSPRQGMLVNTIYF. DNA for the CDR3: TGTGCCAGCAGCCCCCGGCAGGGAATGTTGGTTAACACCATATATTTT.

The chain combines TRBV6-5 with TRBJ2-2, with D perhaps matching TRBD2 (5 bases). The CDR3 sequence is 14 residues long. The V gene lost 2 bases and the J gene lost 6 bases, with 10 bases spanning the gap. Germline loops: CDR1 MNHEY, CDR2 SVGAGI. CDR3 protein: CASSYRASPGELFF. The CDR3 DNA is TGTGCCAGCAGTTACAGGGCTAGCCCCGGGGAGCTGTTTTTT.

The rearrangement links TRBV5-4 to TRBJ1-4; possible D gene TRBD1, 6 bases. The CDR3 consists of 13 residues. V lost 2 bases, J lost 4 bases, and 6 bases lay in between. Germline V gene lookup returns CDR1 SGHNT and CDR2 YYREEE (reference sequence). As DNA, the CDR3 is TGTGCCAGCAGCTTACAGGGTAATGAAAAACTGTTTTTT. This translates into CASSLQGNEKLFF.

The V gene is TRBV27, the J gene TRBJ2-3; D remains unclear. The CDR3 spans 17 residues. CDR1 MNHEY and CDR2 SMNVEV come from the germline V gene (reference sequence). V lost 2 bases, J lost 1 base, and 16 bases lay in between. The CDR3 spells CASSLSQKRSGTDTQYF. In DNA form, the CDR3 reads TGTGCCAGCAGTTTAAGTCAGAAGAGGTCTGGCACAGATACGCAGTATTTT.

A few counts support this clone. The CDR3 sequence is CASSQDLWQGANSPLHF. As DNA, the CDR3 is TGTGCCAGCAGCCAAGACTTGTGGCAGGGGGCTAATTCACCCCTCCACTTT. V usage is TRBV4-2 and J usage is TRBJ1-6, with 8 bases aligning to TRBD1. Germline CDR1 is LGHNA and CDR2 is YNFKEQ. V lost 0 bases and J lost 6; bases outside the gene matches: 7. The CDR3 is made up of 17 amino acids.

The chain couples TRBV29-1 to TRBJ2-5; the D gene is possibly TRBD2 (5 bases). This CDR3 comprises 13 residues. V was shortened by 2 bases and J by 5 bases, with 12 bases between the two germline ends. Germline CDR1 and CDR2: SQVTM and ANQGSEA. The chain's CDR3 is CSVERAVGETQYF. In nucleotides, the CDR3 is TGCAGCGTTGAACGAGCGGTGGGGGAGACCCAGTACTTC.

The chain links TRBV28 to TRBJ1-2; maybe TRBD1 (5 bases). The length of the CDR3 is 14 residues. Per the germline V gene, CDR1 is MDHEN and CDR2 is SYDVKM. V was pared by 6 bases and J by 3 bases, with 14 bases between. The CDR3 is CASRLSGGDYGYTF. As DNA, the CDR3 is TGTGCCAGCAGACTCTCCGGGGGGGACTATGGCTACACCTTC.

The rearrangement uses TRBV30 and TRBJ2-1, with no clear D. The CDR3 is 11 residues long. Looked up from germline, CDR1 is GTSNPN and CDR2 is SVGIG (reference sequence). The V end lost 0 bases, the J end lost 9 bases, and 6 bases lay between the germline ends. The CDR3 region has the DNA TGTGCCTGGAGTGTAGCGAGTGAGCAGTTCTTC. It yields the protein CAWSVASEQFF.

The chain has TRBV5-4 and TRBJ1-1; D ambiguous. Trimming left V 2 bases short and J 5 bases short, with 13 bases between. The CDR3 length is 14 residues. Per the germline V gene, CDR1 is SGHNT and CDR2 is YYREEE (reference sequence). CDR3 region: CASSLDSGMTEAFF. The DNA for the CDR3 is TGTGCCAGCAGCTTAGATTCAGGAATGACTGAAGCTTTCTTT.

The chain links TRBV5-1 to TRBJ2-1; a possible D gene is TRBD2 (5 bases). Germline CDR1 reads SGHRS; CDR2 reads YFSETQ. Deletions cut 2 bases from V and 4 bases from J, with 13 bases between. The CDR3 is made up of 15 amino acids. The CDR3 DNA reads as TGCGCCAGCAGCTTAGGACTCCTACAGTACAATGAGCAGTTCTTC. This encodes CASSLGLLQYNEQFF.

The chain combines TRBV10-1 with TRBJ1-1; a weak D match, TRBD1 (6 bases). This CDR3 has 13 residues. Germline loops: CDR1 WNHNN, CDR2 SYGVQD (reference sequence). Trimming left V 0 bases short and J 14 bases short, with 16 bases between. CDR3 sequence reads: CASSESKWGHTFF. The DNA for the CDR3 is TGCGCCAGCAGTGAGTCGAAGTGGGGGCACACCTTCTTT.

This clone has a handful of counts. The gene calls are TRBV5-6 and TRBJ2-2; D unclear. V lost 1 base and J lost 6, with 7 bases in between. CDR3 length: 13 residues. Germline V CDR1 and CDR2: SGHDT, YYEEEE. CDR3 sequence (DNA): TGTGCCAGCAGCTTGTTCCAGGCCGGGGAGCTGTTTTTT. Translation gives CASSLFQAGELFF.

The rearrangement links TRBV5-6 to TRBJ2-6, with 7 bases that match TRBD1. Germline CDR1 and CDR2: SGHDT and YYEEEE. The V and J ends lost 4 bases and 1 base, in that order; junction bases with no gene match: 11. The CDR3 is made up of 18 amino acids. CDR3 residues: CASSAAGTAPSGANVLTF. Written as DNA, the CDR3 is TGTGCCAGCAGCGCGGCCGGGACAGCCCCTTCTGGGGCCAACGTCCTGACTTTC.

This clone came up once. The junction departs from germline at one end; a sequencing error may be responsible. The V and J genes are TRBV5-1 and TRBJ2-3; D is perhaps TRBD1 (5 bases). This CDR3 contains 12 residues. Germline V CDR1 and CDR2: SGHRS, YFSETQ. The CDR3 nucleotides read TGCGCCAGCAGCTTGGAGACAGTTACGCAGTATTTT. Translating it yields CASSLETVTQYF.

The genes are TRBV2 and TRBJ2-2; TRBD2 matches at 12 bases. The CDR3 is 17 amino acids. Germline-derived CDR1 and CDR2 are SNHLY and FYNNEI. Losses at the gene ends were 2 bases for V and 2 bases for J; bases not matched to a gene: 3. DNA for the CDR3: TGTGCCAGCAGTGAACTAGCGGGGGGGCCTAACACCGGGGAGCTGTTTTTT. This sequence encodes CASSELAGGPNTGELFF. Supplemented by reference TRBV2 and TRBJ2-2, the full variable domain reads EPEVTQTPSHQVTQMGQEVILRCVPISNHLYFYWYRQILGQKVEFLVSFYNNEISEKSEIFDDQFSVERPDGSNFTLKIRSTKLEDSAMYFCASSELAGGPNTGELFFGEGSRLTVL.

The chain combines TRBV4-2 with TRBJ2-7; D is unresolved. V shed 1 base and J shed 2 bases, with 3 bases lying between them. CDR1 LGHNA and CDR2 YNFKEQ come from the germline V gene. This CDR3 comprises 12 residues. The CDR3 reads CASSQATYEQYF. CDR3 DNA: TGTGCCAGCAGCCAAGCAACCTACGAGCAGTACTTC.

The rearrangement links TRBV12-3 or TRBV12-4 to TRBJ2-7; perhaps TRBD2 as D (5 bases). The germline V and J ends were trimmed by 6 bases and 5 bases, with 11 bases remaining between them. CDR3 length equals 12 residues. The CDR3 spells CASRPGWHEQYF. As DNA, the CDR3 is TGTGCCAGCAGGCCGGGGTGGCACGAGCAGTACTTC.

V usage is TRBV7-9 and J usage is TRBJ2-7; D is perhaps TRBD2 (6 bases). The CDR3 totals 13 residues. Germline V lookup: CDR1 SEHNR, CDR2 FQNEAQ (reference sequence). The V end lost 5 bases, the J end lost 6 bases, and 14 bases lay between the germline ends. The DNA for the CDR3 is TGTGCCAGCAGCCCCCCGGGACTCACCGAGCAGTACTTC. Translating gives CASSPPGLTEQYF.

The V and J genes are TRBV7-9 and TRBJ2-5; TRBD1 matches at 7 bases. Germline V CDR1 and CDR2: SEHNR, FQNEAQ (reference sequence). CDR3 length equals 15 residues. The V gene end was trimmed by 0 bases and the J gene end by 6 bases; junction bases not matched to a gene: 7. The CDR3 here is CASSLAVGRGKTQYF. The CDR3 nucleotides are TGTGCCAGCAGCTTAGCGGTTGGCAGGGGGAAGACCCAGTACTTC.

CDR3: CASSLSAQEATEYF. The CDR3 nucleotides are TGTGCCAGCAGCTTAAGTGCCCAGGAGGCGACGGAGTACTTC. The chain links TRBV7-2 to TRBJ2-7, with a possible D match to TRBD2 (5 bases). Germline values: CDR1 SGHTA, CDR2 FQGNSA. V lost 2 bases, J lost 11 bases, and 19 bases lay in between. This CDR3 comprises 14 residues.

This clone is a singleton in its sample. The genes are TRBV6-1 and TRBJ1-2; D ambiguous. CDR3 length equals 17 residues. Germline CDR1 and CDR2: MNHNS and SASEGT. The V end was cut by 0 bases, the J end by 4 bases, with 18 bases between. The CDR3 DNA reads as TGTGCCAGCAGTGAAGCGCCATTGAGCTACCGGAGCTATGGCTACACCTTC. It encodes CASSEAPLSYRSYGYTF.

The sample holds a few counts of this clone. This sequence joins TRBV11-3 and TRBJ2-2; D may be TRBD2 (6 bases). The germline V gene has CDR1 SGHNT and CDR2 YENEEA. V lost 5 bases and J lost 0, with 13 bases in between. This CDR3 spans 16 amino acids. CDR3 sequence reads: CASSPLTSTNTGELFF. The CDR3 bases are TGTGCCAGCAGCCCCCTCACTAGCACGAACACCGGGGAGCTGTTTTTT.

The rearrangement uses TRBV12-3 or TRBV12-4 and TRBJ2-7; D gene ambiguous. Trimming took off 5 bases at V and 4 bases at J, with 9 bases between the two ends. The CDR3 has 12 amino acids. CDR3 bases: TGTGCCAGCAGTCACTCAGGATACGAGCAGTACTTC. Amino acid sequence: CASSHSGYEQYF.

V is TRBV29-1 and J is TRBJ1-2, with D maybe TRBD1 (5 bases). Per the germline V gene, CDR1 is SQVTM and CDR2 is ANQGSEA. The CDR3 extends over 13 amino acids. V lost 7 bases, J lost 2 bases, and 14 bases lay in between. CDR3 protein: CSATITGNYGYTF. Written as DNA, the CDR3 is TGCAGCGCCACTATCACAGGAAACTATGGCTACACCTTC.

The J gene is TRBJ1-1, the V gene TRBV6-5, with D unclear. This CDR3 has 14 amino acids. Looked up from germline, CDR1 is MNHEY and CDR2 is SVGAGI. V gave up 5 bases and J gave up 4 bases, with 14 bases separating them. CDR3 in amino acids: CASSRNSDLTEAFF. The DNA for the CDR3 is TGTGCCAGCAGTAGAAATAGCGACCTCACTGAAGCTTTCTTT.